Listed below are T cell receptor beta chains from one sample, sequenced in a study of blood T cell repertoires in COVID-19. Profiled with immunoSEQ multiplex PCR; TCRdb holds only in-frame clones, not every one. The profile shows about 130,000 clones, 75% to 85% of them singletons. The sequenced material came from peripheral blood. The receptors derive from a man in his forties or fifties with active or convalescent COVID-19. CDR3s include the opening cysteine and the closing phenylalanine or tryptophan. A D gene is named only where the DNA matches it firmly. Expanded clones get a size class; other rows say once, few or many, or leave the size out.

TRBV7-9	TRBD2	TRBJ2-2	-	CASSPRGTSRTGELFF	TGTGCCAGCAGCCCAAGGGGGACTAGCCGGACCGGGGAGCTGTTTTTT
TRBV30	-	TRBJ1-4	-	CAWRLGRTNEKLFF	TGTGCCTGGCGATTGGGGAGGACTAATGAAAAACTGTTTTTT
TRBV9	TRBD2	TRBJ2-1	few	CASSVGLTSGRNEQFF	TGTGCCAGCAGCGTAGGCCTGACTAGCGGGAGAAATGAGCAGTTCTTC
TRBV19	-	TRBJ2-2	-	CASSSGVNTGELFF	TGTGCCAGTAGTAGCGGAGTGAACACCGGGGAGCTGTTTTTT
TRBV5-6	TRBD1	TRBJ1-2	-	CASSGWDRVKGGYTF	TGTGCCAGCAGCGGCTGGGACAGGGTGAAGGGTGGCTACACCTTC
TRBV30	TRBD1	TRBJ1-1	once	CAYEQGGTEAFF	TGTGCCTACGAACAGGGGGGAACTGAAGCTTTCTTT
TRBV3-1/TRBV3-2	-	TRBJ2-7	many	CASSQEGAEFFYEQYF	TGTGCCAGCAGCCAAGAAGGAGCGGAATTCTTTTACGAGCAGTACTTC
TRBV25-1	-	TRBJ1-1	-	CASSASRGDWYTEAFF	TGTGCCAGCAGCGCATCCAGGGGAGATTGGTACACTGAAGCTTTCTTT
TRBV7-8	TRBD1	TRBJ2-5	-	CASSWDRDMETQYF	TGTGCCAGCAGCTGGGACAGGGACATGGAGACCCAGTACTTC
TRBV7-7	TRBD1	TRBJ2-1	once	CASSLDRVENEQFF	TGTGCCAGCAGCTTGGACAGGGTGGAGAATGAGCAGTTCTTC